The present TCR beta chain was sequenced within a study of shared clonotypes between healthy human individuals. Notes on the study in general: Sampling covered nothing but blood. Tissue TCR repertoires likely differ from those found in blood.

Unsorted material relied on approximately 100 million PBMCs as the source of genomic DNA. CDR3 length equals 14 residues. Trimming pared 4 bases from V and 2 bases from J, leaving 12 bases between. Per the germline V gene, CDR1 is SGHNT and CDR2 is YYREEE (reference sequence). As to this clone: Its antigen remains unidentified.

An even split of each subset's genomic DNA across several immunoSEQ plates was performed. It was on ten immunoSEQ deep assay plates that unsorted PBMC DNA was sequenced. Generated by immunoSEQ multiplex PCR, the TCRdb table keeps only in-frame clones and is missing some. Of about 480,000 clones listed, over 60% are singletons. The receptor was isolated from a woman aged 40 to 50 in good health. Some clones in this sample may be carry-over from other donors' samples. The rearrangement links TRBV5-4 to TRBJ2-5, with unresolved D. The sample comprised PBMCs. The DNA of the CDR3 is TGTGCCAGCAGCCCCAGGACGGAGCAAGAGACCCAGTACTTC. Translation gives CASSPRTEQETQYF.